The 13 T cell receptor beta chains reported below all come from one sample, sequenced in a study of T cell responses to AZD1222 COVID-19 vaccine. Here immunoSEQ multiplex PCR was the method, and the copy in TCRdb shows in-frame clones only, minus some. The repertoire holds about 130,000 clones, with 75% to 90% as singletons. Specimen: peripheral blood, collected on day 0 of AZD1222 vaccination. These receptors were obtained from an adult in good health.

This sequence joins TRBV5-1 and TRBJ1-6, with 7 positions matching TRBD1. Germline V gives CDR1 SGHRS, CDR2 YFSETQ. Trimming cost V 4 bases and J 10 bases; bases outside gene matches: 5. This CDR3 comprises 13 residues. CDR3: CASSLGGGSPLHF. The CDR3 DNA sequence: TGCGCCAGCAGCCTAGGGGGCGGCTCACCCCTCCACTTT.

This clone has only one observation. The chain uses TRBV5-6 and TRBJ2-1; TRBD2 matches at 10 bases. Looked up from germline, CDR1 is SGHDT and CDR2 is YYEEEE. V lost 2 bases and J lost 8; bases outside the gene matches: 7. CDR3 length: 15 amino acids. CDR3 sequence reads: CASSLPSGSIDEQFF. CDR3 bases: TGTGCCAGCAGCTTACCTAGCGGGAGCATCGATGAGCAGTTCTTC.

V is TRBV7-9 and J is TRBJ1-6, with D hard to call. Trimming left V 1 base short and J 6 bases short, with 16 bases between. From germline, CDR1 is SEHNR and CDR2 FQNEAQ (reference sequence). The CDR3 runs 17 residues. The chain's CDR3 is CASSLDVTVEGNSPLHF. The CDR3 nucleotides read TGTGCCAGCAGCTTAGATGTAACAGTCGAGGGTAATTCACCCCTCCACTTT.

V is TRBV28 and J is TRBJ1-5, with 7 positions matching TRBD1. Germline CDR1 reads MDHEN; CDR2 reads SYDVKM. This CDR3 comprises 12 residues. J was trimmed by 11 bases and V by 7 bases; bases with no gene match: 8. The CDR3 sequence is CASTTGSRAQHF. In DNA, the CDR3 is TGTGCCAGCACGACAGGGTCCAGGGCCCAGCATTTT.

V gene TRBV7-2 combines with J gene TRBJ2-7, with D perhaps TRBD2 (6 bases). Germline V lookup: CDR1 SGHTA, CDR2 FQGNSA. V was pared by 4 bases and J by 4 bases, with 14 bases between. CDR3 size: 14 residues. CDR3 coding DNA: TGTGCCAGCAGCTGGGGGGTCCAGATGTACGAGCAGTACTTC. Encoded protein: CASSWGVQMYEQYF.

As DNA, the CDR3 is TGTGCCTGGAGACGGGACGGTTCTGGAAACACCATATATTTT. Protein: CAWRRDGSGNTIYF. V usage is TRBV30 and J usage is TRBJ1-3; a possible D gene is TRBD1 (5 bases). This CDR3 spans 14 amino acids. V shed 3 bases and J shed 1 base, with 10 bases lying between them. Germline CDR1 GTSNPN, CDR2 SVGIG (reference sequence).

This chain links TRBV14 with TRBJ1-2; TRBD1 agrees at 7 bases. CDR1 is SGHDN and CDR2 is FVKESK in the germline V gene. V was clipped by 5 bases and J by 0 bases; unmatched bases: 3. This CDR3 comprises 14 residues. Here the CDR3 reads CASSRGTANYGYTF. In DNA, the CDR3 is TGTGCCAGCAGCAGAGGGACAGCTAACTATGGCTACACCTTC.

This clone was seen a handful of times. This chain connects TRBV24-1 to TRBJ2-5; maybe TRBD2 (5 bases). The V end was cut by 11 bases, the J end by 1 base, with 13 bases between. Germline values: CDR1 KGHDR, CDR2 SFDVKD. The CDR3 runs to 13 residues. The CDR3 here is CAIETTPQETQYF. CDR3 coding DNA: TGTGCCATCGAGACTACCCCCCAAGAGACCCAGTACTTC.

V and J are TRBV19 and TRBJ2-7; D possibly corresponds to TRBD1 (5 bases). CDR1 and CDR2 from the germline V gene are LNHDA and SQIVND (reference sequence). The ends were cut back, 7 bases at V and 5 bases at J, with 15 bases in the middle. The CDR3 loop spans 13 amino acids. This CDR3 is CASNQGGVDEQYF. The DNA for the CDR3 is TGTGCCAGTAATCAGGGTGGAGTGGACGAGCAGTACTTC.

This clone has only one observation. The rearrangement joins TRBV2 to TRBJ1-2; D gene unclear. V was shortened by 5 bases and J by 0 bases, with 7 bases between the two germline ends. CDR1 and CDR2 from the germline V gene are SNHLY and FYNNEI. The CDR3 totals 13 residues. The CDR3 loop reads CASSLTTNYGYTF. CDR3 coding DNA: TGTGCCAGCAGTCTAACAACTAACTATGGCTACACCTTC.

The genes are TRBV18 and TRBJ2-2; possible D gene TRBD2, 5 bases. CDR1 is KGHSH, CDR2 LQKENI, per germline. The CDR3 runs to 16 residues. V lost 4 bases and J lost 1, with 13 bases in between. CDR3 DNA sequence: TGTGCCAGCTCACTCGGACGGGGAATGAACACCGGGGAGCTGTTTTTT. Its protein product is CASSLGRGMNTGELFF.

The rearrangement links TRBV9 to TRBJ2-1, with TRBD2 matching 12 bases. V dropped 4 bases and J dropped 7; count of bases not matched to a gene: 12. This CDR3 is built from 17 residues. Per germline, CDR1 SGDLS and CDR2 YYNGEE. Here the CDR3 DNA reads TGTGCCAGCAGCTTCCCCCGAGGTGGGACTAGCGGGAATGAGCAGTTCTTC. This encodes CASSFPRGGTSGNEQFF. The variable domain in full, with the rest retrieved from reference TRBV9 and TRBJ2-1, is DSGVTQTPKHLITATGQRVTLRCSPRSGDLSVYWYQQSLDQGLQFLIQYYNGEERAKGNILERFSAQQFPDLHSELNLSSLELGDSALYFCASSFPRGGTSGNEQFFGPGTRLTVL.

This clone was recorded only once. The chain carries TRBV6-5 and TRBJ2-1; 11 bases match TRBD2. CDR3 length equals 15 residues. V shed 6 bases and J 4 bases; nucleotides not matched to a gene: 5. Germline values: CDR1 MNHEY, CDR2 SVGAGI. CDR3 residues: CASRPGTSGYNEQFF. CDR3 bases: TGTGCCAGCAGGCCCGGGACTAGCGGTTACAATGAGCAGTTCTTC.